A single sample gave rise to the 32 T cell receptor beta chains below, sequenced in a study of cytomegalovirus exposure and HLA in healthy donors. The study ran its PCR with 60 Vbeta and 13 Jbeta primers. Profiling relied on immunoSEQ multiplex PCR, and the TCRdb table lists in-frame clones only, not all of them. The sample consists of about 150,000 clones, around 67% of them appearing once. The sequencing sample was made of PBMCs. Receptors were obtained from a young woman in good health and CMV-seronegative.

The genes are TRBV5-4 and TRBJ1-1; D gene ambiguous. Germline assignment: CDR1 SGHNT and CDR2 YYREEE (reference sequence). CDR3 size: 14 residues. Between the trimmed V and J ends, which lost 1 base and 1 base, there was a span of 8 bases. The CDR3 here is CASSLLDGNTEAFF. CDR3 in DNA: TGTGCCAGCAGCTTGCTAGACGGGAACACTGAAGCTTTCTTT.

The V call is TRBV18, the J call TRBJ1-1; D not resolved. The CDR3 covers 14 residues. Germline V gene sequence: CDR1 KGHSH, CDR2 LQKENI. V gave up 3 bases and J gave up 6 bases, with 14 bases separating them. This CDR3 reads CASSPRAEGPEAFF. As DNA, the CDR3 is TGTGCCAGCTCACCCCGGGCTGAGGGTCCTGAAGCTTTCTTT.

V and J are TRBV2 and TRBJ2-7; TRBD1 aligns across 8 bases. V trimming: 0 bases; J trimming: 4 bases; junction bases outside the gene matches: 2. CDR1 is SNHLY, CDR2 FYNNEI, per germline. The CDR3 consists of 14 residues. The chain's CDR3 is CASSEADRGYEQYV. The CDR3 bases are TGTGCCAGCAGTGAAGCTGACAGGGGTTACGAGCAGTACGTC.

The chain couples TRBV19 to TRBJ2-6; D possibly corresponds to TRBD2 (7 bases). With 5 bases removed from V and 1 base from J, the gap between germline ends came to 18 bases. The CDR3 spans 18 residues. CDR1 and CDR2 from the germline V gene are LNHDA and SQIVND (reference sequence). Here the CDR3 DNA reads TGTGCCAGTAGTCTGGAGGGGGGGTTGGTGTCTGGGGCCAACGTCCTGACTTTC. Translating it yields CASSLEGGLVSGANVLTF.

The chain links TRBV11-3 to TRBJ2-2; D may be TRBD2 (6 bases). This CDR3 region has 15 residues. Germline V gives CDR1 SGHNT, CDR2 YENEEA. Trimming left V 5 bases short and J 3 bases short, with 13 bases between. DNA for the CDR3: TGTGCCAGCAGCGCGGGGAGACCTTACACCGGGGAGCTGTTTTTT. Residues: CASSAGRPYTGELFF. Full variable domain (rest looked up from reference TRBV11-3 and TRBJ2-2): EAGVVQSPRYKIIEKKQPVAFWCNPISGHNTLYWYLQNLGQGPELLIRYENEEAVDDSQLPKDRFSAERLKGVDSTLKIQPAELGDSAVYLCASSAGRPYTGELFFGEGSRLTVL.

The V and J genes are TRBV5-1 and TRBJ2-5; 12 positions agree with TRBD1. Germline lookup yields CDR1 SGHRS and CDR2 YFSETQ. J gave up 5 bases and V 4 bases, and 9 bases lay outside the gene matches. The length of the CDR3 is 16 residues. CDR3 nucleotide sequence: TGCGCCAGCAGCCGCGGGGACAGGGGGCCCCAGGAGACCCAGTACTTC. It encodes CASSRGDRGPQETQYF. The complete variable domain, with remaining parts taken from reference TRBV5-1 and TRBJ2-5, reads KAGVTQTPRYLIKTRGQQVTLSCSPISGHRSVSWYQQTPGQGLQFLFEYFSETQRNKGNFPGRFSGRQFSNSRSEMNVSTLELGDSALYLCASSRGDRGPQETQYFGPGTRLLVL.

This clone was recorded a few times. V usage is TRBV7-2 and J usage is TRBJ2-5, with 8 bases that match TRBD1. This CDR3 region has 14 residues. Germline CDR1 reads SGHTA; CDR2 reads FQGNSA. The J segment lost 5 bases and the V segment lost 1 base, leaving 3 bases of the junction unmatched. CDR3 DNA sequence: TGTGCCAGCAGCTTAGACAGGGGGAGGGAGACCCAGTACTTC. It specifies CASSLDRGRETQYF.

The CDR3: CASSINSGESSYEQYF. The DNA of the CDR3 is TGCGCCAGCAGCATCAATAGCGGGGAGAGTTCCTACGAGCAGTACTTC. This chain links TRBV5-1 with TRBJ2-5; 8 nucleotides agree with TRBD2. The DNA end lines up better with TRBJ2-7; the J call may be wrong. This CDR3 contains 16 residues. Germline V CDR1 and CDR2: SGHRS, YFSETQ.

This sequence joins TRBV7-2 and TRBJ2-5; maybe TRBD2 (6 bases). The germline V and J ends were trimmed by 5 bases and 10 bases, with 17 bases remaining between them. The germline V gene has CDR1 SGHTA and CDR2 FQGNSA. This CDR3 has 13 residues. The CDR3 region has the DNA TGTGCCAGCAGCCCTAGCCGGGACTCAGACCAGTACTTC. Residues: CASSPSRDSDQYF. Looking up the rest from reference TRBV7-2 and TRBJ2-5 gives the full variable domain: GAGVSQSPSNKVTEKGKDVELRCDPISGHTALYWYRQSLGQGLEFLIYFQGNSAPDKSGLPSDRFSAERTGGSVSTLTIQRTQQEDSAVYLCASSPSRDSDQYFGPGTRLLVL.

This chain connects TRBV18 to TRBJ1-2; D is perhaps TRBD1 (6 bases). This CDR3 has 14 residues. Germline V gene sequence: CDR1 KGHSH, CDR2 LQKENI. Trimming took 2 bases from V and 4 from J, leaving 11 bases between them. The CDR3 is CASSPRQDGYGYTF. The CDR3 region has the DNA TGTGCCAGCTCACCAAGACAGGACGGCTATGGCTACACCTTC.

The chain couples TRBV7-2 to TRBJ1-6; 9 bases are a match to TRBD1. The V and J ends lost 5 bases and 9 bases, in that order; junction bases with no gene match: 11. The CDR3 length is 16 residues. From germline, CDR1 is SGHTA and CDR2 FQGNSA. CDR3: CASSLLNTGGGSPLHF. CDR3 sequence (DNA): TGTGCCAGCAGCCTCCTAAATACAGGGGGCGGTTCACCCCTCCACTTT.

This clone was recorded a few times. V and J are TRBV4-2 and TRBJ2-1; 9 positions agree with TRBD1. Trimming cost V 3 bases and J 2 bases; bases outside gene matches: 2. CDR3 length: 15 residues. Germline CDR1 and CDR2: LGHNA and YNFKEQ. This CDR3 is CASSQDRGPYNEQFF. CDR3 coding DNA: TGTGCCAGCAGCCAGGACAGGGGCCCCTACAATGAGCAGTTCTTC.

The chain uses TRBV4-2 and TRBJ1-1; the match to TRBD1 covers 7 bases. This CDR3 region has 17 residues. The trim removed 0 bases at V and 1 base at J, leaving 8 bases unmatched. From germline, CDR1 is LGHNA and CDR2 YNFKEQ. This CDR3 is CASSQDDREIRNTEAFF. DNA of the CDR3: TGTGCCAGCAGCCAAGATGACAGGGAAATCCGGAACACTGAAGCTTTCTTT.

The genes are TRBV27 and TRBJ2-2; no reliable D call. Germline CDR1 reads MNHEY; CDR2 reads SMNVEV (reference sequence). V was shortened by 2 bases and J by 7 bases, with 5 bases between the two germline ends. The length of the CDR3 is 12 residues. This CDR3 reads CASSLVYGELFF. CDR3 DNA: TGTGCCAGCAGTTTAGTGTACGGGGAGCTGTTTTTT.

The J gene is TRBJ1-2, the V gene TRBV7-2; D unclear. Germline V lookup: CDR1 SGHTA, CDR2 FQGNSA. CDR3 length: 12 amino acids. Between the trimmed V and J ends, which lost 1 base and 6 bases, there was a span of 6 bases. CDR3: CASSLGLDGYTF. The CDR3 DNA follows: TGTGCCAGCAGCTTAGGGCTCGATGGCTACACCTTC.

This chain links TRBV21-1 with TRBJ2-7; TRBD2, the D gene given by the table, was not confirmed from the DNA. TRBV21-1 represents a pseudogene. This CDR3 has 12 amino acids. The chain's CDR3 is CASSTLPREQYV. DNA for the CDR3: TGTGCCAGCAGCACACTTCCGAGGGAGCAGTACGTC.

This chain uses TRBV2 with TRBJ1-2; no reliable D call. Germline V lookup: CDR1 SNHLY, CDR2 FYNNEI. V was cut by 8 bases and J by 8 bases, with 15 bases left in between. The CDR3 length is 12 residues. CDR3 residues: CASGNVLQGYTF. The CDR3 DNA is TGTGCCAGCGGAAATGTTCTACAGGGCTACACCTTC.

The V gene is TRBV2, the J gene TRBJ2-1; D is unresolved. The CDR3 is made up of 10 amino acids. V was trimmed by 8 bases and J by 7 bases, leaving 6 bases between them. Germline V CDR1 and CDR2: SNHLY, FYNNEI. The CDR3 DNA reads TGTGCCAGCGGCCCAAATGAGCAGTTCTTC. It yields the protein CASGPNEQFF.

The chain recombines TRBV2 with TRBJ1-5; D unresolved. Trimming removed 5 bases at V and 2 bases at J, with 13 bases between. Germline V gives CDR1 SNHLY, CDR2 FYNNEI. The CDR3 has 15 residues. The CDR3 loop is CASSLQTAGNQPQHF. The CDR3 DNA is TGTGCCAGCAGTTTACAGACCGCTGGCAATCAGCCCCAGCATTTT.

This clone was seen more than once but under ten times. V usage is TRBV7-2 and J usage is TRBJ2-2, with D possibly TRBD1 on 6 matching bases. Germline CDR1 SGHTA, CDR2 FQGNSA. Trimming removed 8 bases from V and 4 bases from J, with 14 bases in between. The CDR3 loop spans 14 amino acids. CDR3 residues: CASVLQGVTGELFF. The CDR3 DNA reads TGTGCCAGCGTACTACAGGGTGTCACCGGGGAGCTGTTTTTT. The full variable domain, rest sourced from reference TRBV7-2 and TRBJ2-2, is GAGVSQSPSNKVTEKGKDVELRCDPISGHTALYWYRQSLGQGLEFLIYFQGNSAPDKSGLPSDRFSAERTGGSVSTLTIQRTQQEDSAVYLCASVLQGVTGELFFGEGSRLTVL.

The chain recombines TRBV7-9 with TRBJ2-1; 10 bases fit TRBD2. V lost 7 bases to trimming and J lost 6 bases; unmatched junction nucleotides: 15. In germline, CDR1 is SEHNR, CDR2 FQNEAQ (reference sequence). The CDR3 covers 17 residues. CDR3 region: CASTPSGRGGFGNEQFF. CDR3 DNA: TGTGCCAGCACCCCTAGCGGGAGAGGAGGTTTTGGCAATGAGCAGTTCTTC.

CDR3 DNA: TGTGCCAGCAGCGTAAGGACAGGGAACACCGGGGAGCTGTTTTTT. Its translation: CASSVRTGNTGELFF. The rearrangement joins TRBV5-8 to TRBJ2-2; 7 bases align to TRBD1. The trim removed 4 bases at V and 1 base at J, leaving 4 bases unmatched. CDR3 size: 15 residues. Germline CDR1 and CDR2: SGHTS and YDEGEE. The full variable domain, rest sourced from reference TRBV5-8 and TRBJ2-2, is EAGVTQSPTHLIKTRGQQATLRCSPISGHTSVYWYQQALGLGLQFLLWYDEGEERNRGNFPPRFSGRQFPNYSSELNVNALELEDSALYLCASSVRTGNTGELFFGEGSRLTVL.

The CDR3 loop reads CASSSGTATGELFF. CDR3 sequence (DNA): TGCGCCAGCAGCTCCGGGACAGCCACCGGGGAGCTGTTTTTT. The V call is TRBV5-1, the J call TRBJ2-2; 7 positions match TRBD1. This CDR3 contains 14 residues. Germline trimming cut 3 bases from V and 4 bases from J; bases unmatched to any gene: 3. CDR1 and CDR2 (germline): SGHRS, YFSETQ.

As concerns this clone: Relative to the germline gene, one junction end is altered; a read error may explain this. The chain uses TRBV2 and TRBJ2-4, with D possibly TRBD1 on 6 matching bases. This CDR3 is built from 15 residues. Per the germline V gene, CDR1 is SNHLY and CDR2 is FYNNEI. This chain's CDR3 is CASREGRQAKNSQYF. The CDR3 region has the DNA TGTGCCAGCAGGGAAGGGAGACAGGCCAAAAACAGTCAGTACTTC.

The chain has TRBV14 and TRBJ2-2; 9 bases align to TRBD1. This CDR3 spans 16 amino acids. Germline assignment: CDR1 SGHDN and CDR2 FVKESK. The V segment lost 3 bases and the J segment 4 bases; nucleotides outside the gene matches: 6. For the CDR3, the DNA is TGTGCCAGCAGCCAGAACAGGGGGCTGGGCACCGGGGAGCTGTTTTTT. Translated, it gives CASSQNRGLGTGELFF.

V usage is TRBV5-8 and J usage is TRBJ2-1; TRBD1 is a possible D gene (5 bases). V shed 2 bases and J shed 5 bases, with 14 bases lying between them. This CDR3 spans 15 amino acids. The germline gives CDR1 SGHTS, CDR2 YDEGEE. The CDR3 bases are TGTGCCAGCAGCTTCCCCCTAGACAGTCACAATGAGCAGTTCTTC. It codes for CASSFPLDSHNEQFF.

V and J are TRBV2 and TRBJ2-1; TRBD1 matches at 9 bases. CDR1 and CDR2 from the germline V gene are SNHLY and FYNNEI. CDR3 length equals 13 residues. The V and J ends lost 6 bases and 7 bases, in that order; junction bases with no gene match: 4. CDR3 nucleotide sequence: TGTGCCAGCAGGGAACAGGGGGCGAATGAGCAGTTCTTC. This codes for CASREQGANEQFF.

The CDR3 sequence is CASSTDTANEKLFF. In DNA form, the CDR3 reads TGTGCCAGCAGTACCGACACGGCTAATGAAAAACTGTTTTTT. The gene calls are TRBV6-5 and TRBJ1-4; D remains ambiguous. The V gene lost 5 bases and the J gene lost 3 bases, with 10 bases spanning the gap. CDR1 and CDR2 (germline): MNHEY, SVGAGI. This CDR3 is built from 14 residues.

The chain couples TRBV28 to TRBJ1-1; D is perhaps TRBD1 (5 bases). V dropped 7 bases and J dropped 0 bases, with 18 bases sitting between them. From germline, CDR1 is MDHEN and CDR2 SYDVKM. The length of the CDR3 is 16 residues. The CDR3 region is CASINWGRGLNTEAFF. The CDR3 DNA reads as TGTGCCAGCATCAATTGGGGGAGGGGACTGAACACTGAAGCTTTCTTT.

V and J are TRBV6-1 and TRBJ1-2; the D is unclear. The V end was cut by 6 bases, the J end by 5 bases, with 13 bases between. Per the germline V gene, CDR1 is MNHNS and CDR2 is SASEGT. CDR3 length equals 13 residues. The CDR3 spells CASRDSRGYGYTF. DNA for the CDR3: TGTGCCAGCAGGGACTCTCGAGGGTATGGCTACACCTTC.

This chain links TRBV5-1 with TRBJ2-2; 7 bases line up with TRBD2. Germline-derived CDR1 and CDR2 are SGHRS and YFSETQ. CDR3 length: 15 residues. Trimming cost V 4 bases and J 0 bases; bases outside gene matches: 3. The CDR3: CASSPGGANTGELFF. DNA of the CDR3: TGCGCCAGCAGCCCGGGGGGAGCGAACACCGGGGAGCTGTTTTTT.

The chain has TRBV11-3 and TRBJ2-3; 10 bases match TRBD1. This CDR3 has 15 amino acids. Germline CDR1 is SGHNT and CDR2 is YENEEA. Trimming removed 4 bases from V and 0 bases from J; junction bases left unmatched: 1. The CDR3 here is CASSSGQGSTDTQYF. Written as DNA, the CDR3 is TGTGCCAGCAGCTCGGGACAGGGGAGCACAGATACGCAGTATTTT. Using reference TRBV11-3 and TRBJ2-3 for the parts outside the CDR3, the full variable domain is EAGVVQSPRYKIIEKKQPVAFWCNPISGHNTLYWYLQNLGQGPELLIRYENEEAVDDSQLPKDRFSAERLKGVDSTLKIQPAELGDSAVYLCASSSGQGSTDTQYFGPGTRLTVL.